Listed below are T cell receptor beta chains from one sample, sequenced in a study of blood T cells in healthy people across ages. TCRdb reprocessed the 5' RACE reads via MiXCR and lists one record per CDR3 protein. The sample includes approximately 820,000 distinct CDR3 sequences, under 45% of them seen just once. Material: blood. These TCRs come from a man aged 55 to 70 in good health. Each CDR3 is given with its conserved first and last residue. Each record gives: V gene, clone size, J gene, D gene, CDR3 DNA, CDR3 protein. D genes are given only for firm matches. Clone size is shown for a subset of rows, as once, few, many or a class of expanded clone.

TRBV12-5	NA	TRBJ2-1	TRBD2	TGTGCTAGTGGTTTGGGACTAGCGGGGTCCTACAATGAGCAGTTCTTC	CASGLGLAGSYNEQFF
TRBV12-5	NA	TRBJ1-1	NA	TGTGCTAGTGGCCAGGGACTCCGCAACACTGAAGCTTTCTTT	CASGQGLRNTEAFF
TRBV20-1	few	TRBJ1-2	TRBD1	TGCAGTGCTAGGATTGGACAGGGCGGCTACTATGGCTACACCTTC	CSARIGQGGYYGYTF
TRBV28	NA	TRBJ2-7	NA	TGTGCCAGCACCGTAGGAGGGTCGGTAAACGAGCAGTACTTC	CASTVGGSVNEQYF
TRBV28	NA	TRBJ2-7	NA	TGTGCCAGCAGTTCCAGGGTCCACGAGCAGTACTTC	CASSSRVHEQYF
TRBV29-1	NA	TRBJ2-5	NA	TGCAGCGTGTCAGGGGCTGGGCTTCTACGAGGGCAGTACTTC	CSVSGAGLLRGQYF
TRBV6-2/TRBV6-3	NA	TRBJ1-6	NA	TGTGCCAGCAGCTCAGGAGGCTCCTATAATTCACCCCTCCACTTT	CASSSGGSYNSPLHF
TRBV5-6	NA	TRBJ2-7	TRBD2	TGTGCCAGCAGCTCGGCATTAGCGGGGGGGCTCGACGAGCAGTACTTC	CASSSALAGGLDEQYF
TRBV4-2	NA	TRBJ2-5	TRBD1	TGTGCCAGCACCCTTCGACAGGGGGCTCGGGAGACCCAGTACTTC	CASTLRQGARETQYF
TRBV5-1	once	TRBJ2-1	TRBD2	TGCGCCAGCAGCTCAACCGGGACTATTGATGAGCCGTTCTTC	CASSSTGTIDEPFF
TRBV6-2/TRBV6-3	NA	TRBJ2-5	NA	TGTGCCAGCCAGCAGGGCTGGAACAATGAGCAGTACTTC	CASQQGWNNEQYF